This T cell receptor beta chain was obtained from a study of blood T cells in healthy people across ages. Combining a sample-barcoded 5' primer with a J-beta primer mix, a second PCR ran for roughly 6 to 12 cycles. TCRdb itself ran the 5' RACE reads through MiXCR, one entry per CDR3 protein. The table records 850,000 to 1,000,000 distinct CDR3 sequences, roughly 50% of them present only once. Study-level results: PBMCs were not sorted, which prevented a conclusive comparison of naive versus antigen-experienced cells.

Comments on this clonotype: The antigen remains undetermined.

Sequenced input: blood. This clonotype originated in an older woman in good health.

The CDR3 is CASSPSAPSIVGEQFF. CDR3 bases: TGCGCCAGCAGCCCCTCGGCCCCCTCCATTGTGGGGGAGCAGTTCTTC. The chain recombines TRBV5-1 with TRBJ2-1; no clear D. Trimming pared 4 bases from V and 10 bases from J, leaving 24 bases between. Germline CDR1 reads SGHRS; CDR2 reads YFSETQ. This CDR3 has 16 amino acids.